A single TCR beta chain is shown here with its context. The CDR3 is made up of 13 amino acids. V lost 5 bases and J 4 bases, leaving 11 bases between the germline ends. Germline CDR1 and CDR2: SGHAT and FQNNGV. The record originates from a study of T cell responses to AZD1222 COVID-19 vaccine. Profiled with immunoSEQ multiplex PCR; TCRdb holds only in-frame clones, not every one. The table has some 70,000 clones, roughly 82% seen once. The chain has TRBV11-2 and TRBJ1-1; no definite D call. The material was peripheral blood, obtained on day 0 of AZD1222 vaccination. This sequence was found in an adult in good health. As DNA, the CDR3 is TGTGCCAGCAGCCGTCTGGGTCCCACTGAAGCTTTCTTT. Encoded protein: CASSRLGPTEAFF.